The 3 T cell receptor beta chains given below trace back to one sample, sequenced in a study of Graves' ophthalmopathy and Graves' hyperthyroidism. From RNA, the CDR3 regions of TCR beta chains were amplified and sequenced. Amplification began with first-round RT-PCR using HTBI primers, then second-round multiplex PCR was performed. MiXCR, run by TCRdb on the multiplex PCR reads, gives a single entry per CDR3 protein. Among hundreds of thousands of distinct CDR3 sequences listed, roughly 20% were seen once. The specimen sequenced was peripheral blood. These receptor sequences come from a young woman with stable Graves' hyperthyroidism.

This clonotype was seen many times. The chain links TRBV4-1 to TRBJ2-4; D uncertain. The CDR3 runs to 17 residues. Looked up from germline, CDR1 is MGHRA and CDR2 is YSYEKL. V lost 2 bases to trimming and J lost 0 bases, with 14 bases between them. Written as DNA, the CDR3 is TGCGCCAGCAGCCAATCTTCTGTAAGACTAGCCAAAAACATTCAGTACTTC. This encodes CASSQSSVRLAKNIQYF.

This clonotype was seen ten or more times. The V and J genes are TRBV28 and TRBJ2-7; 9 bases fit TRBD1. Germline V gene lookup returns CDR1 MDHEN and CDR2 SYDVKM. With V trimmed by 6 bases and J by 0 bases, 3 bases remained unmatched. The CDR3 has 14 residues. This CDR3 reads CASRRDRVSYEQYF. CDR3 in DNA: TGTGCCAGCAGACGGGACAGGGTCTCCTACGAGCAGTACTTC.

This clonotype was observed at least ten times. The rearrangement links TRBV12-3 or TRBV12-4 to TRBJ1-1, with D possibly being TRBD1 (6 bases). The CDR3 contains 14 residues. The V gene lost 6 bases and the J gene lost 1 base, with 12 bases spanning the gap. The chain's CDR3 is CASRVTGSNTEAFF. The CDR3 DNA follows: TGTGCCAGCAGGGTGACAGGATCGAACACTGAAGCTTTCTTT.